The 6 T cell receptor beta chains presented below share a single source sample, sequenced in a study of glioma-infiltrating T cells after dendritic cell vaccination. The table came from immunoSEQ multiplex PCR; TCRdb's copy has only in-frame clones and leaves some out. Among roughly 56,000 clones listed, about 85% were seen once. Time point denoted: after dendritic cell vaccination, including at tumor progression/relapse. The sample consisted of blood, taken after dendritic cell vaccination. Receptors were obtained from a human donor with glioblastoma.

The V gene is TRBV30, the J gene TRBJ2-7, with 7 positions matching TRBD1. The CDR3 runs to 14 residues. Unmatched junction bases numbered 11, after V lost 4 bases and J lost 5 bases. In germline, CDR1 is GTSNPN, CDR2 SVGIG (reference sequence). In DNA form, the CDR3 reads TGTGCCTGGAACGAACAGGGGCAGGGGCACGAGCAGTACTTC. It is translated as CAWNEQGQGHEQYF.

V usage is TRBV28 and J usage is TRBJ1-5; 7 bases fit TRBD1. Per the germline V gene, CDR1 is MDHEN and CDR2 is SYDVKM. This CDR3 contains 16 residues. V was pared by 3 bases and J by 1 base, with 6 bases of the junction left unmatched. CDR3 DNA: TGTGCCAGCAGTTTTTCGACACAGGGGAGCAATCAGCCCCAGCATTTT. This encodes CASSFSTQGSNQPQHF.

This clone was counted once. The chain joins TRBV5-1 to TRBJ2-3; 14 bases agree with TRBD2. Germline V gene lookup returns CDR1 SGHRS and CDR2 YFSETQ. The CDR3 contains 16 residues. V trimming: 0 bases; J trimming: 5 bases; junction bases outside the gene matches: 2. CDR3 region: CASSLVGTSGGDTQYF. As DNA, the CDR3 is TGCGCCAGCAGCTTGGTGGGGACTAGCGGGGGAGATACGCAGTATTTT.

V and J are TRBV19 and TRBJ2-3; 8 nucleotides line up with TRBD1. Germline lookup yields CDR1 LNHDA and CDR2 SQIVND (reference sequence). The CDR3 runs to 16 residues. V trimming: 4 bases; J trimming: 2 bases; junction bases outside the gene matches: 8. CDR3 bases: TGTGCCAGTAGTACCGGACAGGGAAGAATCACAGATACGCAGTATTTT. Translating gives CASSTGQGRITDTQYF.

J is TRBJ1-5 and V is TRBV25-1, with 9 bases aligning to TRBD1. CDR3 length: 14 residues. Per the germline V gene, CDR1 is MGHDK and CDR2 is SYGVNS. The J segment lost 7 bases and the V segment lost 2 bases, leaving 3 bases of the junction unmatched. CDR3 amino acids: CASSEGTGNQPQHF. The CDR3 DNA reads as TGTGCCAGCAGTGAAGGGACAGGGAACCAGCCCCAGCATTTT.

This sequence joins TRBV5-4 and TRBJ2-5, with D tentatively TRBD2 (5 bases). Looked up from germline, CDR1 is SGHNT and CDR2 is YYREEE (reference sequence). The length of the CDR3 is 14 residues. Trimming took 5 bases from V and 4 from J, leaving 15 bases between them. CDR3 DNA sequence: TGTGCCAGCAGGGATTCGGGAACCCGAGAGACCCAGTACTTC. It yields the protein CASRDSGTRETQYF.